Listed below are T cell receptor beta chains from one sample, sequenced in a study of T cell changes during pregnancy in multiple sclerosis. Clones were read by immunoSEQ multiplex PCR, and TCRdb kept only the in-frame ones, dropping some. The table shows about 97,000 clones, with around nine tenths occurring only once. The sequencing here drew on peripheral blood, taken in the second trimester of pregnancy. Every receptor here comes from a female donor in good health, enrolled as a control in a pregnancy study. CDR3s include the opening cysteine and the closing phenylalanine or tryptophan. D genes are given only for firm matches. The size of a clone is reported for some rows only, either as once, few or many, or as a class for expanded clones.

abundance: -; d_gene: TRBD2; v_gene: TRBV4-2; j_gene: TRBJ2-4; CDR3nt: TGTGCCAGCAGCTTTCAGCGGGGGGGCGTCAAAAACATTCAGTACTTC; CDR3aa: CASSFQRGGVKNIQYF
abundance: -; d_gene: -; v_gene: TRBV6-6; j_gene: TRBJ1-2; CDR3nt: TGTGCCAGCAGCCTACACGGGGTGGTTAGCTATGGCTACACCTTC; CDR3aa: CASSLHGVVSYGYTF
abundance: -; d_gene: TRBD2; v_gene: TRBV11-2; j_gene: TRBJ2-7; CDR3nt: TGTGCCAGCAGCTGGACTAGCGGGGCATCCTCCTACGAGCAGTACTTC; CDR3aa: CASSWTSGASSYEQYF
abundance: -; d_gene: TRBD1; v_gene: TRBV7-6; j_gene: TRBJ2-1; CDR3nt: TGTGCCAGCAGCTCGACAGGGATTGGTGAGCAGTTCTTC; CDR3aa: CASSSTGIGEQFF
abundance: -; d_gene: TRBD2; v_gene: TRBV2; j_gene: TRBJ2-5; CDR3nt: TGTGCCAGCAGTGAAATTGGGGGGAGGGTAGGGGAGACCCAGTACTTC; CDR3aa: CASSEIGGRVGETQYF
abundance: -; d_gene: -; v_gene: TRBV29-1; j_gene: TRBJ2-2; CDR3nt: TGCAGCGTTGATGGCCGAGTGGCAGGAGGAACCGGGGAGCTGTTTTTT; CDR3aa: CSVDGRVAGGTGELFF
abundance: -; d_gene: -; v_gene: TRBV7-2; j_gene: TRBJ2-3; CDR3nt: TGTGCCAGCAGCGCTGGGGGACTCGCAACAGATACGCAGTATTTT; CDR3aa: CASSAGGLATDTQYF
abundance: -; d_gene: TRBD1; v_gene: TRBV7-9; j_gene: TRBJ2-1; CDR3nt: TGTGCCAGCAGCCAAGGACAGGGTAGAGAGTTCTTC; CDR3aa: CASSQGQGREFF
abundance: -; d_gene: TRBD2; v_gene: TRBV6-1; j_gene: TRBJ2-1; CDR3nt: TGTGCCAGCAGCCGACTAGCGGGAGGTGTCAATGAGCAGTTCTTC; CDR3aa: CASSRLAGGVNEQFF
abundance: -; d_gene: -; v_gene: TRBV19; j_gene: TRBJ1-1; CDR3nt: TGTGCCAGTAGTACGAGAGCACAGGGTAATCGCACTGAAGCTTTCTTT; CDR3aa: CASSTRAQGNRTEAFF
abundance: -; d_gene: TRBD2; v_gene: TRBV15; j_gene: TRBJ2-2; CDR3nt: TGTGCCACCAGCAGTAAAAGCGGGGGGCTCACGAACACCGGGGAGCTGTTTTTT; CDR3aa: CATSSKSGGLTNTGELFF
abundance: -; d_gene: TRBD1; v_gene: TRBV7-6; j_gene: TRBJ2-7; CDR3nt: TGTGCCAGCAGCTTGCCCCTAGGGACAGGGGGTGGAGGCGAGCAGTACTTC; CDR3aa: CASSLPLGTGGGGEQYF
abundance: -; d_gene: -; v_gene: TRBV18; j_gene: TRBJ1-1; CDR3nt: TGTGCCAGCTCACCTCCCCTGGCTACAGGGAACGCAGCTTTCTTT; CDR3aa: CASSPPLATGNAAFF
abundance: -; d_gene: -; v_gene: TRBV5-1; j_gene: TRBJ2-1; CDR3nt: TGCGCCAGCAGCTTGTTTGGGACATTCAATGAGCAGTTCTTC; CDR3aa: CASSLFGTFNEQFF
abundance: -; d_gene: TRBD2; v_gene: TRBV14; j_gene: TRBJ2-4; CDR3nt: TGTGCCAGCAGCCAAGCTAGGACTAGCGGGGGATTGAGCATTCAGTACTTC; CDR3aa: CASSQARTSGGLSIQYF
abundance: -; d_gene: TRBD1; v_gene: TRBV29-1; j_gene: TRBJ2-3; CDR3nt: TGCAGCGTTCCCAGGGGGGATACGCAGTATTTT; CDR3aa: CSVPRGDTQYF
abundance: -; d_gene: TRBD1; v_gene: TRBV15; j_gene: TRBJ2-3; CDR3nt: TGTGCCACCAGCAGGGGACAGGGAGGTCCAGATACGCAGTATTTT; CDR3aa: CATSRGQGGPDTQYF
abundance: -; d_gene: TRBD1; v_gene: TRBV5-1; j_gene: TRBJ2-1; CDR3nt: TGCGCCAGCAGCTTGGAACAGGGGATCGTCAATGAGCAGTTCTTC; CDR3aa: CASSLEQGIVNEQFF
abundance: -; d_gene: TRBD1; v_gene: TRBV6-5; j_gene: TRBJ1-6; CDR3nt: TGTGCCAGCAACCGGGACAGTCGGTCTTCACCCCTCCACTTT; CDR3aa: CASNRDSRSSPLHF
abundance: -; d_gene: TRBD2; v_gene: TRBV7-2; j_gene: TRBJ2-1; CDR3nt: TGTGCCAGCAGCTTAGGACTAGCGGGTACCACAATGAGGCAGTTCTTC; CDR3aa: CASSLGLAGTTMRQFF
abundance: -; d_gene: -; v_gene: TRBV15; j_gene: TRBJ2-3; CDR3nt: TGTGCCACCAGCAGAGATTCCCCGATCGAACGGGGGGATACGCAGTATTTT; CDR3aa: CATSRDSPIERGDTQYF
abundance: -; d_gene: TRBD1; v_gene: TRBV28; j_gene: TRBJ1-6; CDR3nt: TGTGCCAGCAGCCGTTCCGGGACAGGGGCGAAGAATTCACCCCTCCACTTT; CDR3aa: CASSRSGTGAKNSPLHF
abundance: once; d_gene: -; v_gene: TRBV7-9; j_gene: TRBJ2-1; CDR3nt: TGTGCCAGCAGCCCCACGCGTCATGAGCAGTTCTTC; CDR3aa: CASSPTRHEQFF
abundance: -; d_gene: -; v_gene: TRBV20-1; j_gene: TRBJ2-1; CDR3nt: TGCAGTGTTAATCGGAATGAGCAGTTCTTC; CDR3aa: CSVNRNEQFF
abundance: -; d_gene: -; v_gene: TRBV7-8; j_gene: TRBJ1-6; CDR3nt: TGTGCCAGCAGCCCCCCTCGGTCACCCCTCCACTTT; CDR3aa: CASSPPRSPLHF
abundance: -; d_gene: -; v_gene: TRBV5-1; j_gene: TRBJ1-5; CDR3nt: TGCGCCAGCAGTTTTTTGGGGGGGGACCAGCCCCAGCATTTT; CDR3aa: CASSFLGGDQPQHF
abundance: -; d_gene: TRBD1; v_gene: TRBV18; j_gene: TRBJ1-5; CDR3nt: TGTGCCAGCTCACCGGAGGGGGCAGATCAGCCCCAGCATTTT; CDR3aa: CASSPEGADQPQHF
abundance: -; d_gene: -; v_gene: TRBV5-1; j_gene: TRBJ1-4; CDR3nt: TGCGCCAGCAGCTTGTTCGTCCGGGCAACTAATGAAAAACTGTTTTTT; CDR3aa: CASSLFVRATNEKLFF
abundance: -; d_gene: -; v_gene: TRBV10-3; j_gene: TRBJ2-5; CDR3nt: TGTGCCATCATGGGGGGCGGGGGAGAGACCCAGTACTTC; CDR3aa: CAIMGGGGETQYF
abundance: -; d_gene: -; v_gene: TRBV19; j_gene: TRBJ2-7; CDR3nt: TGTGCCAGTAGTATGCGAATTTTAGGAAGGCAGGCCGAGCAGTACTTC; CDR3aa: CASSMRILGRQAEQYF
abundance: -; d_gene: -; v_gene: TRBV7-7; j_gene: TRBJ2-2; CDR3nt: TGTGCTAGCAGCTTTCAGGGAATCGGGGAGCTGTTTTTT; CDR3aa: CASSFQGIGELFF
abundance: -; d_gene: TRBD1; v_gene: TRBV2; j_gene: TRBJ1-5; CDR3nt: TGTGCCAGCGGAGGACAGGGGACCCCCAATCAGCCCCAGCATTTT; CDR3aa: CASGGQGTPNQPQHF
abundance: -; d_gene: -; v_gene: TRBV6-5; j_gene: TRBJ2-1; CDR3nt: TGTGCCAGCACCTTGAGTGGAGAGAGCCAGTTCTTC; CDR3aa: CASTLSGESQFF
abundance: -; d_gene: -; v_gene: TRBV7-2; j_gene: TRBJ2-7; CDR3nt: TGTGCCAGCAGCCCCGGGTCTCATTCTGACGAGCAGTACTTC; CDR3aa: CASSPGSHSDEQYF
abundance: -; d_gene: TRBD1; v_gene: TRBV19; j_gene: TRBJ1-2; CDR3nt: TGTGCCAGTAGGGGGGACAGGACTAATGGCTACACCTTC; CDR3aa: CASRGDRTNGYTF
abundance: -; d_gene: -; v_gene: TRBV7-2; j_gene: TRBJ2-7; CDR3nt: TGTGCCAGCAGCCCGCGGTCGGGTCGAGGCTACGAGCAGTACTTC; CDR3aa: CASSPRSGRGYEQYF
abundance: -; d_gene: TRBD1; v_gene: TRBV2; j_gene: TRBJ1-6; CDR3nt: TGTGCCAGCACGGAGACAGGGAATTCACCCCTCCACTTT; CDR3aa: CASTETGNSPLHF
abundance: -; d_gene: -; v_gene: TRBV18; j_gene: TRBJ1-4; CDR3nt: TGTGCCAGCTCACCAACGAAGCGGGGCTCAACTAATGAAAAACTGTTTTTT; CDR3aa: CASSPTKRGSTNEKLFF
abundance: -; d_gene: TRBD2; v_gene: TRBV4-2; j_gene: TRBJ2-5; CDR3nt: TGTGCCAGCACCAGACTAGCGGGGGACGGAGAGACCCAGTACTTC; CDR3aa: CASTRLAGDGETQYF
abundance: -; d_gene: -; v_gene: TRBV28; j_gene: TRBJ1-2; CDR3nt: TGTGCCAGCACACCTCCAGGAAACTATGGCTACACCTTC; CDR3aa: CASTPPGNYGYTF
abundance: -; d_gene: TRBD1; v_gene: TRBV11-3; j_gene: TRBJ1-1; CDR3nt: TGTGCCAGCTCAGGGGGTAGGAACACTGAAGCTTTCTTT; CDR3aa: CASSGGRNTEAFF
abundance: -; d_gene: TRBD1; v_gene: TRBV7-9; j_gene: TRBJ2-7; CDR3nt: TGTGCCAGCAGCTTGGACAGGGGCGAGCAGTACTTC; CDR3aa: CASSLDRGEQYF
abundance: -; d_gene: TRBD2; v_gene: TRBV11-2; j_gene: TRBJ2-1; CDR3nt: TGTGCCAGCAGCTTAGATAGCGGGAGATACAATGAGCAGTTCTTC; CDR3aa: CASSLDSGRYNEQFF
abundance: -; d_gene: TRBD2; v_gene: TRBV18; j_gene: TRBJ2-3; CDR3nt: TGTGCCAGCTCACCACTTACTAGCGGGGGAGGAGATACGCAGTATTTT; CDR3aa: CASSPLTSGGGDTQYF
abundance: -; d_gene: -; v_gene: TRBV6-1; j_gene: TRBJ1-4; CDR3nt: TGTGCCAGCAGTGAGGAGCGAACCGCAACTAATGAAAAACTGTTTTTT; CDR3aa: CASSEERTATNEKLFF
abundance: -; d_gene: TRBD1; v_gene: TRBV27; j_gene: TRBJ1-5; CDR3nt: TGTGCCAGCAGTTCCGGGACAGGGATAATACAGCCCCAGCATTTT; CDR3aa: CASSSGTGIIQPQHF